Listed here is a single T cell receptor beta chain. This entry comes from a study of blood T cell repertoires in COVID-19. Method: immunoSEQ multiplex PCR; TCRdb's copy keeps in-frame clones and lacks some. This table has roughly 430,000 clones, about 88% appearing once. Germline values: CDR1 SEHNR, CDR2 FQNEAQ (reference sequence). This CDR3 comprises 17 residues. J gave up 4 bases and V 4 bases, and 11 bases lay outside the gene matches. Sequencing was carried out using PBMCs or T cells enriched from blood (not recorded which). The rearrangement links TRBV7-9 to TRBJ2-3; 10 bases are a match to TRBD2. The source is a woman under 30 who had been exposed to COVID-19. The CDR3: CASSSRLAGEEADTQYF. In nucleotides, the CDR3 is TGTGCCAGCAGCTCCCGGCTAGCGGGAGAGGAGGCAGATACGCAGTATTTT.